The 24 T cell receptor beta chains reported below all come from one sample, sequenced in a study of blood T cell repertoires in COVID-19 (dated by TCRdb to about 2020). Libraries came from the immunoSEQ multiplex PCR assay. TCRdb retrieved this table from immuneACCESS and kept in-frame rearrangements only. Not all clones are present; in checked studies, unresolved V genes account for under half, and no reason is known for the remainder. Recorded for this sample are about 230,000 clones; over 75% of them occurred a single time. The ten largest clonotypes hold approximately 10% of the sample. The sequencing sample was made of peripheral blood. The receptors shown here come from a man aged 50 to 60 with COVID-19, enrolled during active disease.

This clone came up a few times. This chain links TRBV3-1 (or the pseudogene TRBV3-2) with TRBJ1-3; unclear D gene. Germline V lookup: CDR1 LGHDT, CDR2 YNNKEL (reference sequence). Trimming pared 2 bases from V and 0 bases from J, leaving 8 bases between. The CDR3 is made up of 15 amino acids. This chain's CDR3 is CASSQMMSSGNTIYF. The CDR3 DNA sequence: TGTGCCAGCAGCCAAATGATGAGCTCTGGAAACACCATATATTTT.

The chain joins TRBV9 to TRBJ1-1; tentatively, D is TRBD1 (5 bases). The germline gives CDR1 SGDLS, CDR2 YYNGEE. Trimming stripped 0 bases from V and 0 bases from J, with 18 bases between. This CDR3 has 18 amino acids. CDR3 sequence reads: CASSVGLTPGLLNTEAFF. DNA of the CDR3: TGTGCCAGCAGCGTAGGCCTAACGCCGGGACTCTTGAACACTGAAGCTTTCTTT. The full variable domain, completed using reference TRBV9 and TRBJ1-1, is DSGVTQTPKHLITATGQRVTLRCSPRSGDLSVYWYQQSLDQGLQFLIQYYNGEERAKGNILERFSAQQFPDLHSELNLSSLELGDSALYFCASSVGLTPGLLNTEAFFGQGTRLTVV.

The chain is built from TRBV28 and TRBJ2-7, with D hard to call. The CDR3 has 11 amino acids. V lost 2 bases to trimming and J lost 5 bases, with 4 bases between them. Germline CDR1 MDHEN, CDR2 SYDVKM. CDR3 nucleotide sequence: TGTGCCAGCAGTTTAAATAACGAGCAGTACTTC. Protein product: CASSLNNEQYF.

This sequence joins TRBV2 and TRBJ1-2, with 7 positions matching TRBD1. CDR3 length: 13 residues. The germline CDR1 and CDR2 sequences are SNHLY and FYNNEI. V gave up 5 bases and J gave up 6 bases; unmatched junction bases: 6. CDR3 nucleotide sequence: TGTGCCAGCAGTCCAGACAGGGCGGATGGCTACACCTTC. Its protein product is CASSPDRADGYTF. The whole variable domain, filled in from reference TRBV2 and TRBJ1-2, reads EPEVTQTPSHQVTQMGQEVILRCVPISNHLYFYWYRQILGQKVEFLVSFYNNEISEKSEIFDDQFSVERPDGSNFTLKIRSTKLEDSAMYFCASSPDRADGYTFGSGTRLTVV.

This chain links TRBV19 with TRBJ1-1; tentative D call: TRBD1 (6 bases). Germline assignment: CDR1 LNHDA and CDR2 SQIVND (reference sequence). This CDR3 is built from 14 residues. V was cut by 3 bases and J by 3 bases, with 11 bases left in between. The CDR3, as DNA: TGTGCCAGTAGTATTATACAGGGAGACACTGAAGCTTTCTTT. Residues: CASSIIQGDTEAFF.

The J gene is TRBJ1-5, the V gene TRBV28; 7 bases map to TRBD1. V lost 7 bases, J lost 4 bases, and 7 bases stayed unmatched. CDR3 length: 14 residues. In germline, CDR1 is MDHEN, CDR2 SYDVKM. The CDR3 is CASKTGRWNQPQHF. CDR3 DNA sequence: TGTGCCAGCAAGACAGGGAGGTGGAATCAGCCCCAGCATTTT. Combining the CDR3 with reference TRBV28 and TRBJ1-5 gives the whole variable domain DVKVTQSSRYLVKRTGEKVFLECVQDMDHENMFWYRQDPGLGLRLIYFSYDVKMKEKGDIPEGYSVSREKKERFSLILESASTNQTSMYLCASKTGRWNQPQHFGDGTRLSIL.

The chain has TRBV30 and TRBJ2-5; no reliable D call. The V and J ends lost 1 base and 5 bases respectively, with 8 bases between them. There are 12 residues in the CDR3. Germline values: CDR1 GTSNPN, CDR2 SVGIG (reference sequence). In DNA, the CDR3 is TGTGCCTGGAGTGACAGTGTGGAGACCCAGTACTTC. Translated: CAWSDSVETQYF.

The rearrangement joins TRBV7-6 to TRBJ2-7, with D possibly TRBD1 on 6 matching bases. The germline CDR1 and CDR2 sequences are SGHVS and FNYEAQ. There are 15 residues in the CDR3. The germline V and J ends were trimmed by 0 bases and 4 bases, with 13 bases remaining between them. The CDR3 spells CASSLAEQGVYEQYF. The CDR3 DNA reads TGTGCCAGCAGCTTAGCAGAACAGGGTGTATACGAGCAGTACTTC.

The gene calls are TRBV9 and TRBJ2-7; 8 positions agree with TRBD1. The germline gives CDR1 SGDLS, CDR2 YYNGEE. CDR3 size: 15 residues. V shed 3 bases, J shed 2 bases, and the junction held 7 bases outside the gene matches. CDR3 residues: CASSAGQGLAYEQYF. CDR3 nucleotides: TGTGCCAGCAGCGCCGGACAGGGCCTTGCCTACGAGCAGTACTTC.

The chain links TRBV5-6 to TRBJ1-3; TRBD1 might be the D (6 bases). The CDR3 is 15 residues long. Trimming pared 2 bases from V and 4 bases from J, leaving 13 bases between. Germline-derived CDR1 and CDR2 are SGHDT and YYEEEE. DNA for the CDR3: TGTGCCAGCAGCTTATCGAGGGGGATCGGAAACACCATATATTTT. Translation gives CASSLSRGIGNTIYF.

The gene calls are TRBV11-2 and TRBJ2-2, with 11 nucleotides matching TRBD2. The CDR3 loop spans 18 amino acids. CDR1 is SGHAT and CDR2 is FQNNGV in the germline V gene. Trimming removed 5 bases from V and 3 bases from J; junction bases left unmatched: 11. CDR3 residues: CASSPGVAGGPYTGELFF. For the CDR3, the DNA is TGTGCCAGCAGCCCCGGGGTAGCGGGGGGGCCGTACACCGGGGAGCTGTTTTTT. Using reference TRBV11-2 and TRBJ2-2 for the parts outside the CDR3, the full variable domain is EAGVAQSPRYKIIEKRQSVAFWCNPISGHATLYWYQQILGQGPKLLIQFQNNGVVDDSQLPKDRFSAERLKGVDSTLKIQPAKLEDSAVYLCASSPGVAGGPYTGELFFGEGSRLTVL.

This clone came up a few times. The chain uses TRBV18 and TRBJ1-1; possibly TRBD1 for D (6 bases). The CDR3 covers 13 residues. Between the trimmed V and J ends, which lost 6 bases and 1 base, there was a span of 9 bases. Germline lookup yields CDR1 KGHSH and CDR2 LQKENI. The DNA for the CDR3 is TGTGCCAGCTCCCAACAGGGGAACACTGAAGCTTTCTTT. Translating gives CASSQQGNTEAFF.

This chain links TRBV6-5 with TRBJ1-5; a weak D match, TRBD1 (5 bases). The CDR3 totals 15 residues. Germline V gene sequence: CDR1 MNHEY, CDR2 SVGAGI. The V and J ends lost 8 bases and 3 bases respectively, with 17 bases between them. In DNA, the CDR3 is TGTGCCAGCGGGGCCATGACAGATTACAATCAGCCCCAGCATTTT. Translation gives CASGAMTDYNQPQHF.

This clone is a singleton in its sample. This chain links TRBV9 with TRBJ2-1; 11 nucleotides agree with TRBD1. Trimming took 3 bases from V and 9 from J; bases not matched to a gene: 8. The CDR3 has 15 amino acids. Germline lookup yields CDR1 SGDLS and CDR2 YYNGEE. The CDR3 spells CASSATGQGVIEQFF. CDR3 nucleotide sequence: TGTGCCAGCAGCGCCACGGGACAGGGGGTAATTGAGCAGTTCTTC. Full variable domain (outside the CDR3, taken from reference TRBV9 and TRBJ2-1): DSGVTQTPKHLITATGQRVTLRCSPRSGDLSVYWYQQSLDQGLQFLIQYYNGEERAKGNILERFSAQQFPDLHSELNLSSLELGDSALYFCASSATGQGVIEQFFGPGTRLTVL.

This chain connects TRBV4-3 to TRBJ2-2, with D tentatively TRBD2 (7 bases). V lost 0 bases to trimming and J lost 0 bases, with 11 bases between them. This CDR3 is built from 17 residues. The germline CDR1 and CDR2 sequences are LGHNA and YSLEER. The CDR3 DNA sequence: TGCGCCAGCAGCCAAGACCCGGGGGGCCCGAACACCGGGGAGCTGTTTTTT. Amino acid sequence: CASSQDPGGPNTGELFF.

This clone has only a few counts. V usage is TRBV9 and J usage is TRBJ1-4; 9 nucleotides match TRBD1. The CDR3 runs 15 residues. The germline V gene has CDR1 SGDLS and CDR2 YYNGEE. The trim removed 3 bases at V and 7 bases at J, leaving 7 bases unmatched. CDR3 residues: CASSAGTGFSEKLFF. The CDR3 DNA is TGTGCCAGCAGCGCCGGGACAGGGTTTAGTGAAAAACTGTTTTTT.

The gene calls are TRBV2 and TRBJ2-7, with 8 bases that match TRBD1. The V gene's germline CDR1 is SNHLY and CDR2 FYNNEI. Germline trimming cut 7 bases from V and 7 bases from J; bases unmatched to any gene: 12. CDR3 length equals 14 residues. This CDR3 reads CASTDRDRFDEQYF. In nucleotides, the CDR3 is TGTGCCAGCACTGACCGGGACAGGTTCGATGAGCAGTACTTC.

V is TRBV27 and J is TRBJ2-2, with D perhaps TRBD2 (6 bases). Germline CDR1 is MNHEY and CDR2 is SMNVEV (reference sequence). The ends were cut back, 7 bases at V and 0 bases at J, with 12 bases in the middle. This CDR3 is built from 15 residues. CDR3 bases: TGTGCCAGCACCCGATGGGGGGCGAACACCGGGGAGCTGTTTTTT. The encoded protein is CASTRWGANTGELFF.

The V and J genes are TRBV4-1 and TRBJ1-6; TRBD1 matches 9 bases. Trimming removed 2 bases from V and 0 bases from J; junction bases left unmatched: 14. The CDR3 length is 21 residues. Germline values: CDR1 MGHRA, CDR2 YSYEKL. The CDR3, as DNA: TGCGCCAGCAGCCAAACACACAGGGGGCAGGACCAAAGCTCCTATAATTCACCCCTCCACTTT. It translates to CASSQTHRGQDQSSYNSPLHF.

This chain joins TRBV6-1 and TRBJ1-2, with 10 bases aligning to TRBD1. Germline CDR1 is MNHNS and CDR2 is SASEGT. V shed 1 base and J 7 bases; nucleotides not matched to a gene: 9. The CDR3 runs to 16 residues. CDR3: CASSEGPGQGYGGYTF. CDR3 DNA sequence: TGTGCCAGCAGTGAAGGCCCGGGACAGGGGTACGGTGGCTACACCTTC.

The DNA for the CDR3 is TGTGCCAGCAGTACCGGACAGGGCGGTGGAGCTTTCTTT. Its protein product is CASSTGQGGGAFF. The chain recombines TRBV28 with TRBJ1-1; 8 nucleotides line up with TRBD1. The germline V gene has CDR1 MDHEN and CDR2 SYDVKM. J gave up 10 bases and V 5 bases, and 9 bases lay outside the gene matches. This CDR3 is 13 amino acids long. The full variable domain, its missing parts supplied by reference TRBV28 and TRBJ1-1, is DVKVTQSSRYLVKRTGEKVFLECVQDMDHENMFWYRQDPGLGLRLIYFSYDVKMKEKGDIPEGYSVSREKKERFSLILESASTNQTSMYLCASSTGQGGGAFFGQGTRLTVV.

The chain joins TRBV27 to TRBJ2-1, with TRBD1 matching 9 bases. This CDR3 comprises 14 residues. Germline assignment: CDR1 MNHEY and CDR2 SMNVEV (reference sequence). Losses at the gene ends were 4 bases for V and 7 bases for J; bases not matched to a gene: 5. CDR3 nucleotide sequence: TGTGCCAGCAGTTCAATTGGGACAGGGAATGAGCAGTTCTTC. This translates into CASSSIGTGNEQFF.

The chain has TRBV7-6 and TRBJ2-7; 11 bases agree with TRBD1. Unmatched junction bases numbered 8, after V lost 5 bases and J lost 5 bases. CDR3 size: 15 residues. From germline, CDR1 is SGHVS and CDR2 FNYEAQ. The CDR3 DNA follows: TGTGCCAGCAGCGCCCGGACAGGGGGCTGGCACGAGCAGTACTTC. Its protein is CASSARTGGWHEQYF.

This chain joins TRBV3-1 (or the pseudogene TRBV3-2) and TRBJ2-3, with 11 bases lining up with TRBD2. The V gene's germline CDR1 is LGHDT and CDR2 YNNKEL (reference sequence). V gave up 5 bases and J gave up 4 bases; unmatched junction bases: 5. This CDR3 has 15 residues. The CDR3 nucleotides read TGTGCCAGCAGCGGACTAGCGGGTTTTTCAGATACGCAGTATTTT. This translates into CASSGLAGFSDTQYF.